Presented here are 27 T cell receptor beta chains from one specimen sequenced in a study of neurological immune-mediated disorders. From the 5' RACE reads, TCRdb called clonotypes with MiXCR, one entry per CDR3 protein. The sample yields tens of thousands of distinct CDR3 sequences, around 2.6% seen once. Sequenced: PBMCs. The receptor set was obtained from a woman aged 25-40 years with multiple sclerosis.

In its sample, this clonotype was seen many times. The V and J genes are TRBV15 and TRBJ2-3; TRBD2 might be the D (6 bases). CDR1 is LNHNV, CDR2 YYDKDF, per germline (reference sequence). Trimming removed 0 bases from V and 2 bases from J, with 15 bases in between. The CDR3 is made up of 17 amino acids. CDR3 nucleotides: TGTGCCACCAGCAGAGATGGAGGGGCGGGACCCACAGATACGCAGTATTTT. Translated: CATSRDGGAGPTDTQYF.

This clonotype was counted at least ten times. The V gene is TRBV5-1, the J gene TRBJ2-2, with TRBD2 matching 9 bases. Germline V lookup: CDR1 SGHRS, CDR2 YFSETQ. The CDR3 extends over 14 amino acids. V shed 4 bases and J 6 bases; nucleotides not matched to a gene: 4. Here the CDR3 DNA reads TGCGCCAGCAGCCGACTAGCGGAGTCCGGGGAGCTGTTTTTT. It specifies CASSRLAESGELFF.

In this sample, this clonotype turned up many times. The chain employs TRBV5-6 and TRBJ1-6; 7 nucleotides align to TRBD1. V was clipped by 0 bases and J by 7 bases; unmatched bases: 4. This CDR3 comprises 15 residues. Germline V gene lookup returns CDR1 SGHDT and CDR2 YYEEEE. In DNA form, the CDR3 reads TGTGCCAGCAGCTTGGCAGGGGGACGAAATTCACCCCTCCACTTT. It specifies CASSLAGGRNSPLHF.

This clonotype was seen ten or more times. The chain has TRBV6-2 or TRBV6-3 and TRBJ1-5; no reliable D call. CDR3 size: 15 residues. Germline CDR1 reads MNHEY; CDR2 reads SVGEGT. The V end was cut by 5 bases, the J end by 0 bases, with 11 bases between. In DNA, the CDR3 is TGTGCCAGCAGTATGGAGGGCCGTAGCAATCAGCCCCAGCATTTT. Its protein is CASSMEGRSNQPQHF.

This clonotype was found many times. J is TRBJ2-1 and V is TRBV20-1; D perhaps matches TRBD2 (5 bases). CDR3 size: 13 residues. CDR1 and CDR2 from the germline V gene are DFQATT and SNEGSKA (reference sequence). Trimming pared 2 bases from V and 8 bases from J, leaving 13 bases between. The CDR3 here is CSARKWEPHEQFF. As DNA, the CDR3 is TGCAGTGCTAGAAAGTGGGAGCCCCATGAGCAGTTCTTC.

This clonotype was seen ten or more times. CDR3 in amino acids: CSATRLELEQFF. CDR3 DNA: TGCAGTGCTACGCGGCTAGAGCTTGAGCAGTTCTTC. The gene calls are TRBV20-1 and TRBJ2-1; D gene unclear. The germline CDR1 and CDR2 sequences are DFQATT and SNEGSKA (reference sequence). This CDR3 has 12 amino acids. The V end was cut by 4 bases, the J end by 9 bases, with 13 bases between.

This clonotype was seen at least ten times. CDR3 loop: CSVGDRQGNGYTF. The CDR3, as DNA: TGCAGCGTTGGGGATAGGCAGGGGAATGGCTACACCTTC. The rearrangement uses TRBV29-1 and TRBJ1-2; a possible D gene is TRBD1 (6 bases). The CDR3 spans 13 residues. Trimming removed 4 bases at V and 6 bases at J, with 15 bases between. In germline, CDR1 is SQVTM, CDR2 ANQGSEA. Combining the CDR3 with reference TRBV29-1 and TRBJ1-2 gives the whole variable domain SAVISQKPSRDICQRGTSLTIQCQVDSQVTMMFWYRQQPGQSLTLIATANQGSEATYESGFVIDKFPISRPNLTFSTLTVSNMSPEDSSIYLCSVGDRQGNGYTFGSGTRLTVV.

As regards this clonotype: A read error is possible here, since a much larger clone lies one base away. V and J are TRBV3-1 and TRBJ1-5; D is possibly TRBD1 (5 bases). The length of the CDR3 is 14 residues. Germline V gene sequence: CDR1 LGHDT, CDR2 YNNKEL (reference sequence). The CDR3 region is CASSRWAGGQPQNF. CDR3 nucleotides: TGTGCCAGCAGCCGATGGGCTGGGGGTCAGCCCCAGAATTTT.

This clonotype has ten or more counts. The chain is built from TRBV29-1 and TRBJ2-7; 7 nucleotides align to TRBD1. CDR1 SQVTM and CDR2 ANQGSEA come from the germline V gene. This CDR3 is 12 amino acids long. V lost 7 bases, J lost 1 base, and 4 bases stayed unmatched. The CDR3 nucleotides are TGCAGCGCGGGGACAGCTTCCTACGAGCAGTACTTC. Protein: CSAGTASYEQYF.

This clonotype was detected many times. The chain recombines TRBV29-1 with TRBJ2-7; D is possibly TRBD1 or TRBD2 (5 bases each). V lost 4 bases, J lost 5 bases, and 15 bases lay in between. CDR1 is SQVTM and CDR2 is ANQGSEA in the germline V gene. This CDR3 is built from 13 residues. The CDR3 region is CSVGGRGSDEQYF. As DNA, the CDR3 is TGCAGCGTTGGAGGTAGGGGTAGCGACGAGCAGTACTTC.

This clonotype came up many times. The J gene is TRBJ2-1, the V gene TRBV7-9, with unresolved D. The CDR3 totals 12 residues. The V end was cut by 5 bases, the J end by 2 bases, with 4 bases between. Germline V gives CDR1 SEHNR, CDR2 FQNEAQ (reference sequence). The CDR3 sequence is CASSGPYNEQFF. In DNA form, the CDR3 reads TGTGCCAGCAGCGGGCCCTACAATGAGCAGTTCTTC.

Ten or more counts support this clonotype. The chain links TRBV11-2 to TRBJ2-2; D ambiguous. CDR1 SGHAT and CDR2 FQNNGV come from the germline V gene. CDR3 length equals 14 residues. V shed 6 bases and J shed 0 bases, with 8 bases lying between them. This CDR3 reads CASRLNPNTGELFF. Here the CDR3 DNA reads TGTGCCAGCAGATTGAACCCGAACACCGGGGAGCTGTTTTTT.

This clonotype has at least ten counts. CDR3: CASSPTDRVHEQYF. The CDR3 DNA reads TGTGCCAGCAGCCCTACCGACAGGGTCCACGAGCAGTACTTC. V and J are TRBV6-6 and TRBJ2-7; TRBD1 matches at 7 bases. Germline V gene lookup returns CDR1 MNHNY and CDR2 SVGAGI (reference sequence). This CDR3 has 14 residues. V lost 6 bases to trimming and J lost 5 bases; unmatched junction nucleotides: 10.

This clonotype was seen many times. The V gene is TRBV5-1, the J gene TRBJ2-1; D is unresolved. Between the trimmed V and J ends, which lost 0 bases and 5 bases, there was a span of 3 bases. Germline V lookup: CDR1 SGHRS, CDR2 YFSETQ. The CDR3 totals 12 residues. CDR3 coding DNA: TGCGCCAGCAGCTTGGCAGACAATGAGCAGTTCTTC. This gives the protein CASSLADNEQFF.

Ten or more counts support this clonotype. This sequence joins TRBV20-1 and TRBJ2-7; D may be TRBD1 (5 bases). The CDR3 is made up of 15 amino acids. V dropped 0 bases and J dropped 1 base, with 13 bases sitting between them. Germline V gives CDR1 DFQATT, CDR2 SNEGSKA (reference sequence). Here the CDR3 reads CSARDLDSLSYEQYF. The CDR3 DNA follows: TGCAGTGCTAGAGATCTCGACAGTTTGTCCTACGAGCAGTACTTC.

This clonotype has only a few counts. In DNA, the CDR3 is TGTGCCAGCAGTTCGCAGGGAGAGAGCACCGGGGAGCTGTTTTTT. Translating gives CASSSQGESTGELFF. The gene calls are TRBV27 and TRBJ2-2; D is perhaps TRBD1 or TRBD2 (5 bases each). Trimming removed 4 bases at V and 4 bases at J, with 13 bases between. This CDR3 is 15 amino acids long. Germline V gives CDR1 MNHEY, CDR2 SMNVEV (reference sequence).

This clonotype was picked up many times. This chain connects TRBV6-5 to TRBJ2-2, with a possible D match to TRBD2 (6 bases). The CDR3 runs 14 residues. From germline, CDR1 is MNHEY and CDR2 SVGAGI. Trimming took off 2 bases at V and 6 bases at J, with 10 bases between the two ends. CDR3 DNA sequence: TGTGCCAGCAGTTACGGCCTAGCGTCCGGGGAGCTGTTTTTT. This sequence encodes CASSYGLASGELFF.

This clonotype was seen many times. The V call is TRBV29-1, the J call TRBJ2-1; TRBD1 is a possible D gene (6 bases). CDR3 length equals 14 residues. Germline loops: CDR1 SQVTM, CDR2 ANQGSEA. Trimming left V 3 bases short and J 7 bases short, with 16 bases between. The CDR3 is CSVDGAGGKNEQFF. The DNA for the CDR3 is TGCAGCGTTGATGGTGCTGGGGGCAAGAATGAGCAGTTCTTC.

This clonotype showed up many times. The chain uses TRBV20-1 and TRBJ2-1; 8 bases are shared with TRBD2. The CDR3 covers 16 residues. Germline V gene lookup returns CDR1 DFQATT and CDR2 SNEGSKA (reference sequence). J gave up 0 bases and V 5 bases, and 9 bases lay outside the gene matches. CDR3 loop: CSASGRGKSSYNEQFF. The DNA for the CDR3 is TGCAGTGCTTCCGGGAGGGGGAAGAGCTCCTACAATGAGCAGTTCTTC.

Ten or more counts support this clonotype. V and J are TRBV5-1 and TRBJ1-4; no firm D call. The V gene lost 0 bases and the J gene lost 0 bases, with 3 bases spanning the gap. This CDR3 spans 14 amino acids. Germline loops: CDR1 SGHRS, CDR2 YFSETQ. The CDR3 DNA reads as TGCGCCAGCAGCTTGGGCGCAACTAATGAAAAACTGTTTTTT. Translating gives CASSLGATNEKLFF.

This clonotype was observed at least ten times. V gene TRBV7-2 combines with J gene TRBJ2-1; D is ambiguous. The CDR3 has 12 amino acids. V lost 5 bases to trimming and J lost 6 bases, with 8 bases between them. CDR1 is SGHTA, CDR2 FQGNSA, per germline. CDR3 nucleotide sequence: TGTGCCAGCAGCGCAAACGTCAATGAGCAGTTCTTC. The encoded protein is CASSANVNEQFF.

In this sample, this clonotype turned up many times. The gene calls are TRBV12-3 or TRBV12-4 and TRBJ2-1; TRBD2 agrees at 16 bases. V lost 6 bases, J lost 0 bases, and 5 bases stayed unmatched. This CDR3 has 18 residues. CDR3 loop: CASRPGTSGRASYNEQFF. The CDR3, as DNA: TGTGCCAGCAGACCCGGGACTAGCGGGAGGGCCTCCTACAATGAGCAGTTCTTC.

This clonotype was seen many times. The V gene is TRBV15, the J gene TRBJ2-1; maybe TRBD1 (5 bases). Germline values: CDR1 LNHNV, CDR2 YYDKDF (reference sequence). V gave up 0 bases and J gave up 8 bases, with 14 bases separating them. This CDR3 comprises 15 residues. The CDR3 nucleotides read TGTGCCACCAGCAGAGATCTCACTAAAGGGGATGAGCAGTTCTTC. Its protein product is CATSRDLTKGDEQFF.

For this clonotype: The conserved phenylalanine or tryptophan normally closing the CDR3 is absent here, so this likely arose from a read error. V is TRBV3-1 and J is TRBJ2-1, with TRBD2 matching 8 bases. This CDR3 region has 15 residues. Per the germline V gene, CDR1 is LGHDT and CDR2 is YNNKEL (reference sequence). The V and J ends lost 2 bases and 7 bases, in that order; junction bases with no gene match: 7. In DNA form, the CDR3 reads TGTGCCAGCAGCCAAATAAGCGGGAGTCATAATGAGCAGTTCAAC. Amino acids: CASSQISGSHNEQFN.

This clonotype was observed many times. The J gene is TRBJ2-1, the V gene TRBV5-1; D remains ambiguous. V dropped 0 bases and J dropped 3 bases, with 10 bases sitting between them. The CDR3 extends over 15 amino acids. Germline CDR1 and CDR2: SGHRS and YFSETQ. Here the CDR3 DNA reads TGCGCCAGCAGCTTGGCGGGTGATAGCTACAATGAGCAGTTCTTC. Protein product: CASSLAGDSYNEQFF.

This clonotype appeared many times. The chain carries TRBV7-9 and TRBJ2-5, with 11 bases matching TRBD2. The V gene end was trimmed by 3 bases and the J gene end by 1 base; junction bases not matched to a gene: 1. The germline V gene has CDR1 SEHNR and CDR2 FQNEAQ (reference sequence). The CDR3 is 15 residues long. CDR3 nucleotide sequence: TGTGCCAGCAGCTTTGGGACTAGCGGCCAAGAGACCCAGTACTTC. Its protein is CASSFGTSGQETQYF.

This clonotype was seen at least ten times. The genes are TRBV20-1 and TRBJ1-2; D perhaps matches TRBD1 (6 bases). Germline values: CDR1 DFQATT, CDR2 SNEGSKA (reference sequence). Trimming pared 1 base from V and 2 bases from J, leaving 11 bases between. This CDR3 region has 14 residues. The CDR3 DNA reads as TGCAGTGCTAGAGTGCCGGACAGCAACTATGGCTACACCTTC. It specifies CSARVPDSNYGYTF.